This paragraph reports one TCR beta chain. No antigen is known for it. The record has no base qualities; no much larger clone is one base away. The sample comes from a study of control samples from healthy donors and cancer patients (TCRdb year 2020). From its cysteine to its phenylalanine, the CDR3 spans 16 amino acids. The retained sequence is limited to the CDR3, 48 bases, with the frame set at the first base. The germline V gene supplies CDR1 MNHEY and CDR2 SVGEGT. Trimmed from V: 0 bases; trimmed from J: 9 bases; junction bases lacking a gene match: 8. To prepare the library, the immunoSEQ multiplex PCR assay was applied. Imported from immuneACCESS, the table was reduced by TCRdb to in-frame sequences with V and J called. These copies leave out some clones; in studies compared against another copy, an unresolved V gene accounts for under half, and the cause of the remainder is not known. Present in this sample are tens of thousands of clones, 90% of which were seen just once. The top ten clones comprise approximately 6% of the sample.

Sequencing was done on a sample of PBMCs. This clonotype was obtained from a man aged 55 to 69 with colorectal cancer. This chain is built from TRBV6-2 or TRBV6-3 and TRBJ1-5, and 10 junction bases match TRBD1. The CDR3 has the sequence CASSYSGTGASMPQHF. The DNA sequence reads TGTGCCAGCAGTTACTCTGGGACAGGGGCTTCGATGCCCCAGCATTTT.